A selection of T cell receptor beta chains follows, all from one sample in a study of CD8+ T cells in alopecia areata. TCRdb's table, derived via immunoSEQ multiplex PCR, lists solely in-frame clones and lacks some. In the table there are roughly 200,000 clones, over 55% of which are singletons. Sequencing was performed on CD4+ T cells sorted from blood, taken at week 0. These receptors came from a human donor with alopecia areata. Both conserved end residues are part of each CDR3. Each record gives: J gene, V gene, CDR3 length, D gene, clone size, CDR3 DNA, CDR3 protein. D genes are given only for firm matches. Part of the rows lack a size; the others show once, few, many or a class for expanded clones.

>TRBJ2-6|TRBV7-9|16|.|few
TGTGCCAGCAGCCACGCTCAGGGGACTGGGGCCAACGTCCTGACTTTC
CASSHAQGTGANVLTF
>TRBJ1-6|TRBV30|13|.|.
TGTGCCTGGAGTAATGGTTGGGATTCACCCCTCCACTTT
CAWSNGWDSPLHF
>TRBJ2-1|TRBV30|11|TRBD1|.
TGTGCCTGGAGTAGGGGGACAGGCCGGTTCTTC
CAWSRGTGRFF
>TRBJ1-2|TRBV11-2|13|.|.
TGTGCCAGCAGCCTTGGACAGAGATATGGCTACACCTTC
CASSLGQRYGYTF
>TRBJ1-1|TRBV6-5|14|TRBD1|.
TGTGCCAGCCGGCCCCAGGGGGCGAACACTGAAGCTTTCTTT
CASRPQGANTEAFF
>TRBJ1-1|TRBV4-3|14|TRBD1|.
TGCGCCAGCAGCCAAACCCGGGACAGGGGCCACGCTTTCTTT
CASSQTRDRGHAFF
>TRBJ2-5|TRBV5-4|14|TRBD1|.
TGTGCCAGCAACCAGGGGGCAGGCCAAGAGACCCAGTACTTC
CASNQGAGQETQYF
>TRBJ2-5|TRBV11-2|12|.|.
TGTGCCAGCAGCTTAGGCAAAGAGACCCAGTACTTC
CASSLGKETQYF
>TRBJ2-6|TRBV15|15|.|few
TGTGCCACCAGCAGACAGGGAACTGGGGCCAACGTCCTGACTTTC
CATSRQGTGANVLTF
>TRBJ1-5|TRBV5-1|13|.|few
TGCGCCAGCAGCCGTTCTGGGGGCCAGCCCCAGCATTTT
CASSRSGGQPQHF
>TRBJ2-5|TRBV29-1|17|TRBD2|few
TGCAGCGTTGAAGGGGTACGGAGCGGGGCTCCTCAAGAGACCCAGTACTTC
CSVEGVRSGAPQETQYF
>TRBJ2-5|TRBV18|16|.|few
TGTGCCAGCTCACCACCGAGGGGAACTGGAGAAGAGACCCAGTACTTC
CASSPPRGTGEETQYF
>TRBJ2-3|TRBV29-1|13|.|few
TGCAGCGTTCAAAGGGACAGCACAGATACGCAGTATTTT
CSVQRDSTDTQYF
>TRBJ2-2|TRBV2|15|TRBD2|once
TGTGCCAGCAGTGAAGTTAGCGGGGGCACCGGGGAGCTGTTTTTT
CASSEVSGGTGELFF
>TRBJ1-6|TRBV7-2|15|TRBD1|.
TGTGCCAGCGGCTCGAGGGGGCTTGTGGGTTCACCCCTCCACTTT
CASGSRGLVGSPLHF
>TRBJ1-1|TRBV29-1|11|.|.
TGCAGCGTTCAGCCGAACACTGAAGCTTTCTTT
CSVQPNTEAFF
>TRBJ2-7|TRBV30|13|.|.
TGTGCCTGGAGTGACATCTCCTCCTACGAGCAGTACTTC
CAWSDISSYEQYF
>TRBJ2-1|TRBV6-4|13|TRBD1|few
TGTGCCACCTCCGGGCAGGGGGCTAATGAGCAGTTCTTC
CATSGQGANEQFF
>TRBJ2-3|TRBV5-6|17|.|.
TGTGCCAGCAGCTTGGTCGTTGAGGACAGCCCCCGGGATACGCAGTATTTT
CASSLVVEDSPRDTQYF
>TRBJ2-4|TRBV29-1|12|TRBD1|few
TGCAGCGTCGAAAGACAGGGGGACATTCAGTACTTC
CSVERQGDIQYF
>TRBJ1-1|TRBV30|13|.|few
TGTGCCTGGTCTAGTAAGGTGAACACTGAAGCTTTCTTT
CAWSSKVNTEAFF
>TRBJ1-2|TRBV9|14|.|few
TGTGCCAGCAGCACTCCAGTACCGGGGTCTGGCTACACCTTC
CASSTPVPGSGYTF
>TRBJ1-2|TRBV19|16|TRBD1|few
TGTGCCAGTAGTATAGCAGGAAGCGGGACAGGCTATGGCTACACCTTC
CASSIAGSGTGYGYTF
>TRBJ2-7|TRBV30|14|TRBD1|few
TGTGCCTGGAGTAAAACAGGGGGACCCTACGAGCAGTACTTC
CAWSKTGGPYEQYF
>TRBJ2-1|TRBV2|14|TRBD2|.
TGTGCCAACTTAGCGGGCCCAATTTACAATGAGCAGTTCTTC
CANLAGPIYNEQFF
>TRBJ2-3|TRBV9|14|.|.
TGTGCCAGCAGCGTAGGGACTAGCACAGATACGCAGTATTTT
CASSVGTSTDTQYF
>TRBJ1-5|TRBV30|13|.|.
TGTGCCTGGAGTATTGGCGATGGTCAGCCCCAGCATTTT
CAWSIGDGQPQHF
>TRBJ1-1|TRBV5-1|14|.|.
TGCGCCAGCAGCTTGGGACAGATGAACACTGAAGCTTTCTTT
CASSLGQMNTEAFF
>TRBJ2-7|TRBV11-2|15|TRBD1|.
TGTGCCAGCAGCCGCACCCGGGACAGGGGCTACGAGCAGTACTTC
CASSRTRDRGYEQYF
>TRBJ2-2|TRBV2|15|.|.
TGTGCCAGCAGTTACGAAACCGGGACTGTCGGGGAGCTGTTTTTT
CASSYETGTVGELFF
>TRBJ1-6|TRBV29-1|10|.|few
TGCAGCCCGAGAGGAACACCCCTCCACTTT
CSPRGTPLHF
>TRBJ1-6|TRBV7-2|15|.|.
TGTGCCAGCAGCCGGGACCTCCAGCCGGATTCACCCCTCCACTTT
CASSRDLQPDSPLHF
>TRBJ1-1|TRBV29-1|9|.|.
TGCAGCGTTGGGGAGAGAGCTTTCTTT
CSVGERAFF
>TRBJ1-2|TRBV7-2|15|.|.
TGTGCCAGCAGCTTAGCGCATCCCCTAGGGGATGGCTACACCTTC
CASSLAHPLGDGYTF
>TRBJ1-2|TRBV29-1|14|TRBD1|.
TGCAGCGTTTTACTGGACAGGGATGACTATGGCTACACCTTC
CSVLLDRDDYGYTF
>TRBJ2-5|TRBV12-5|13|.|.
TGTGCTAGTGGTTTGGTTATCGGGGAGACCCAGTACTTC
CASGLVIGETQYF
>TRBJ1-6|TRBV29-1|13|TRBD1|few
TGCAGCGTTGGGACAGGGAGGGATTCACCCCTCCACTTT
CSVGTGRDSPLHF
>TRBJ1-2|TRBV7-2|15|.|.
TGTGCCAGCAGCTTAGAGGCGGGCAGGGGTGGTGGCTACACCTTC
CASSLEAGRGGGYTF
>TRBJ1-1|TRBV15|13|.|few
TGTGCCACCAGCCGACCGGCGAACACTGAAGCTTTCTTT
CATSRPANTEAFF
>TRBJ2-7|TRBV7-9|14|.|.
TGTGCCAGCAGCTTAGCCCCGGGATTCTACGAGCAGTACTTC
CASSLAPGFYEQYF
>TRBJ2-7|TRBV7-2|14|.|.
TGTGCCAGCAGCTCCAGGGGCCCACCAGGGGAGCAGTACTTC
CASSSRGPPGEQYF
>TRBJ1-1|TRBV4-3|12|TRBD1|.
TGCGCCAGCAGCCAAAGGACAGGGAAAGCTTTCTTT
CASSQRTGKAFF
>TRBJ1-5|TRBV6-6|16|TRBD1|.
TGTGCCAGCAGTAATCCGGGACAGACTAGCAATCAGCCCCAGCATTTT
CASSNPGQTSNQPQHF
>TRBJ1-2|TRBV29-1|12|.|.
TGCAGCGTTGATCTGGGGTTGTATGGCTACACCTTC
CSVDLGLYGYTF
>TRBJ2-1|TRBV29-1|13|.|.
TGCAGCGTTGATGGGGTCTCCTACAATGAGCAGTTCTTC
CSVDGVSYNEQFF
>TRBJ2-1|TRBV2|15|TRBD2|.
TGTGCCAGCAGTGCGCGGACTAGCCTCAAGCATGAGCAGTTCTTC
CASSARTSLKHEQFF
>TRBJ2-1|TRBV4-1|16|TRBD2|once
TGCGCCAGCAGCCAAGAACGTGTCACTAGCGGGAGCGAGCAGTTCTTC
CASSQERVTSGSEQFF
>TRBJ2-2|TRBV6-5|13|.|.
TGTGCCAGCAAAGATCCGAACACCGGGGAGCTGTTTTTT
CASKDPNTGELFF
>TRBJ1-4|TRBV30|13|.|.
TGTGCCTGTAAGGATCCAACTAATGAAAAACTGTTTTTT
CACKDPTNEKLFF
>TRBJ2-1|TRBV29-1|15|.|.
TGCAGCGTTGATCGCCGACACAGCTACGAGAATGGGCAGTTCTTC
CSVDRRHSYENGQFF
>TRBJ2-1|TRBV20-1|10|.|few
TGCAGTGCTCTCTACAATGAGCAGTTCTTC
CSALYNEQFF
>TRBJ2-1|TRBV19|12|.|once
TGTGCCAGTAGTATTTCGGGCGTGAGGCAGTTCTTC
CASSISGVRQFF
>TRBJ1-5|TRBV4-3|15|.|.
TGCGCCAGCAGCCCCGAAGCTAATAGCAATCAGCCCCAGCATTTT
CASSPEANSNQPQHF
>TRBJ1-5|TRBV2|14|TRBD1|.
TGTGCCAGCAGTCCACAGGGGAGCAATCAGCCCCAGCATTTT
CASSPQGSNQPQHF
>TRBJ2-3|TRBV5-4|12|.|.
TGTGCCAGCAGCTTTCAGGAAGATACGCAGTATTTT
CASSFQEDTQYF
>TRBJ2-7|TRBV30|13|.|.
TGTGCCTGGAGTGACGGACCCAACGGCGAGCAGTACTTC
CAWSDGPNGEQYF
>TRBJ2-3|TRBV20-1|11|.|many
TGCAGTGCAAAGCCGGACTATACGCAGTATTTT
CSAKPDYTQYF
>TRBJ1-5|TRBV27|13|.|.
TGTGCCAGCAGGGAAGGGGTGTATCAGCCCCAGCATTTT
CASREGVYQPQHF
>TRBJ2-1|TRBV6-5|15|.|.
TGTGCCAGCAGTCCCTTCGTAAACTCCTACAATGAGCAGTTCTTC
CASSPFVNSYNEQFF
>TRBJ2-1|TRBV29-1|11|.|.
TGCAGCGTGTGGGAAGCCAATGAGCAGTTCTTC
CSVWEANEQFF